This T cell receptor beta chain was captured by sequencing in a study of post-analysis software for immune sequencing data. Study as a whole: Relapsing-remitting, secondary progressive and progressive-relapsing multiple sclerosis were all included among the disease courses. Notes on the study in general: F-measure co-clustering was strong for batch-matched samples. Compared against controls, patients with multiple sclerosis displayed significantly lower normalized Chao1 diversity. Patients had higher frequencies than controls of roughly five TRBV segments, including TRBV5-6, TRBV5-1 and TRBV20-1.

The germline V gene encodes CDR1 ENHRY and CDR2 SYGVKD. The V gene lost 3 bases and the J gene lost 6 bases, with 12 bases spanning the gap. The CDR3 is 14 residues long. Unique molecular identifiers were present in the TCR beta cDNA libraries. There were roughly 1 to 11 million T cells, and about 500,000 cDNA molecules came from them. Via MiXCR, TCRdb re-called the PCR reads, giving one row per CDR3 protein. In the table there are 600,000 to 750,000 distinct CDR3 sequences, around 60% of which are singletons. Note on this clonotype: The antigen remains undetermined.

This TCR derives from a girl aged 2-10 years with multiple sclerosis. The sequenced sample consisted of blood. The chain recombines TRBV10-3 with TRBJ2-1; D assignment may be TRBD1 or TRBD2 (5 bases each). CDR3 region: CAISDGDGTNEQFF. CDR3 nucleotide sequence: TGTGCCATCAGTGACGGGGACGGGACCAATGAGCAGTTCTTC.